Each of the 8 T cell receptor beta chains below was sequenced from the same sample in a study of blood T cells in healthy people across ages. With a J-beta primer mix and a sample-barcoded 5' primer, a second PCR ran about 6 to 11 cycles. TCRdb used MiXCR to reprocess the 5' RACE reads, holding one entry per CDR3 protein. The table shows some 640,000 distinct CDR3 sequences, with around half occurring only once. Sequenced sample: blood. All receptors derive from a woman aged 55-69 years in good health.

The chain couples TRBV20-1 to TRBJ2-7; 14 bases align to TRBD2. CDR3 length equals 17 residues. CDR1 DFQATT and CDR2 SNEGSKA come from the germline V gene (reference sequence). Unmatched junction bases numbered 14, after V lost 3 bases and J lost 7 bases. CDR3 amino acids: CSASFVATSGRAKEQYF. DNA of the CDR3: TGCAGTGCTAGTTTTGTAGCGACTAGCGGGAGGGCAAAGGAGCAGTACTTC.

This clonotype was seen only a few times. The chain uses TRBV9 and TRBJ2-7; 8 bases match TRBD2. The CDR3 consists of 16 residues. J gave up 5 bases and V 4 bases, and 14 bases lay outside the gene matches. CDR1 is SGDLS, CDR2 YYNGEE, per germline. In nucleotides, the CDR3 is TGTGCCAGCAGCACCACCCCGGGGGGGAAAAGCGACGAGCAGTACTTC. This sequence encodes CASSTTPGGKSDEQYF.

The V call is TRBV20-1, the J call TRBJ2-1; D is unclear. This CDR3 is built from 14 residues. Germline loops: CDR1 DFQATT, CDR2 SNEGSKA (reference sequence). Deletions cut 0 bases from V and 8 bases from J, with 14 bases between. Here the CDR3 DNA reads TGCAGTGCTAGAGATCCCCTGAGCTTTTATGAGCAGTTCTTC. This encodes CSARDPLSFYEQFF.

Here the CDR3 reads CASRREGHNEQFF. The CDR3, as DNA: TGTGCCAGCAGACGAGAGGGCCACAATGAGCAGTTCTTC. The chain carries TRBV3-1 and TRBJ2-1; possible D gene TRBD2, 5 bases. The CDR3 is made up of 13 amino acids. Germline lookup yields CDR1 LGHDT and CDR2 YNNKEL (reference sequence). V was shortened by 6 bases and J by 5 bases, with 11 bases between the two germline ends.

This clonotype occurred a few times. The CDR3 DNA sequence: TGCGCCAGCAGCTTAGTCGGACCGGAGGCAGAAAAACTGTTTTTT. It yields the protein CASSLVGPEAEKLFF. The rearrangement joins TRBV5-1 to TRBJ1-4; no clear D. The germline V and J ends were trimmed by 2 bases and 8 bases, with 16 bases remaining between them. CDR1 and CDR2 (germline): SGHRS, YFSETQ. The CDR3 loop spans 15 amino acids.

The V call is TRBV5-1, the J call TRBJ2-5, with TRBD2 matching 16 bases. The CDR3 consists of 17 residues. V shed 3 bases, J shed 2 bases, and the junction held 4 bases outside the gene matches. CDR1 and CDR2 (germline): SGHRS, YFSETQ. CDR3 nucleotides: TGCGCCAGCAGCTACGGGACTAGCGGGAGGGTGCAAGAGACCCAGTACTTC. Amino acid sequence: CASSYGTSGRVQETQYF.

This clonotype was seen a handful of times. The DNA of the CDR3 is TGTGCCACCAGTGATCAGTACCAAGAGACCCAGTACTTC. Protein: CATSDQYQETQYF. The V call is TRBV24-1, the J call TRBJ2-5; D gene ambiguous. Trimming removed 3 bases at V and 0 bases at J, with 4 bases between. In germline, CDR1 is KGHDR, CDR2 SFDVKD. The CDR3 covers 13 residues.

This clonotype appeared a few times. The chain employs TRBV2 and TRBJ1-1; 8 bases map to TRBD1. The trim removed 5 bases at V and 5 bases at J, leaving 7 bases unmatched. Germline assignment: CDR1 SNHLY and CDR2 FYNNEI. This CDR3 comprises 14 residues. The CDR3 loop reads CASSRQGIETEAFF. In nucleotides, the CDR3 is TGTGCCAGCAGTCGACAGGGGATAGAGACTGAAGCTTTCTTT.